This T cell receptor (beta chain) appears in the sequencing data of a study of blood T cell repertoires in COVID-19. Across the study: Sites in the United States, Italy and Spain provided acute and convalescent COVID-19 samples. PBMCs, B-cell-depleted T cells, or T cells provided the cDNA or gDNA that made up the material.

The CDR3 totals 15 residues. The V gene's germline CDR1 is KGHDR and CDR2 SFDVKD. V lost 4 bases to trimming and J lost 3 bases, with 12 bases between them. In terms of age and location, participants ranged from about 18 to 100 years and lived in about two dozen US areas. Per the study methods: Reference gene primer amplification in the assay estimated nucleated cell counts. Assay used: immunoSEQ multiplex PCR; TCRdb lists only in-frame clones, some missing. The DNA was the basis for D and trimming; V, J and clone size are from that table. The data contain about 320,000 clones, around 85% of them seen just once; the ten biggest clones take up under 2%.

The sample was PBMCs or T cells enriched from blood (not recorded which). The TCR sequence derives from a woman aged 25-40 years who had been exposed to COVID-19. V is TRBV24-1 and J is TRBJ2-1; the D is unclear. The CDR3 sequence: CATSDRRHLYNEQFF. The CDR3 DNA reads TGTGCCACCAGTGACAGGCGACACCTCTACAATGAGCAGTTCTTC.